This T cell receptor beta chain was observed in a study of long-term antiretroviral therapy in people with HIV. Looking at the study overall: The 2015 recommendation for immediate ART came about a decade after the earliest samples.

The CDR3 has 15 residues. Trimming removed 4 bases at V and 1 base at J, with 13 bases between. The germline gives CDR1 SGDLS, CDR2 YYNGEE. From each donor, at least one pre-ART PBMC sample and at least two post-ART PBMC samples were obtained. Study-level results: Post-ART diversity increased but stayed below transplant donor controls.

Turning to this clone: The target antigen is unknown.

Sequencing relied on immunoSEQ assay v3.0, run at survey level. Sequencing aimed to cover about 40,000-55,000 T-cell genomes per sample. Sequencing used immunoSEQ multiplex PCR; TCRdb keeps in-frame clones, though not all of them. The sample has 25,000 or so clones; more than 70% are singletons. The chain employs TRBV9 and TRBJ2-3, with D perhaps TRBD2 (5 bases). The sequencing here drew on unsorted PBMCs, taken 1.5 years before starting antiretroviral therapy. The source is a man between 18 and 29 years old with HIV. CDR3: CASSPLALGTDTQYF. CDR3 DNA sequence: TGTGCCAGCAGCCCTCTAGCACTAGGCACAGATACGCAGTATTTT.